The 19 T cell receptor beta chains in this list originate from one sample, sequenced in a study of blood T cell repertoires in COVID-19. Method: immunoSEQ multiplex PCR; TCRdb's copy keeps in-frame clones and lacks some. The table shows 120,000 to 150,000 clones, with roughly 81% occurring only once. The source material was peripheral blood. The receptor set was obtained from a human donor with acute or convalescent COVID-19. The donor label of this sample is uncertain.

V usage is TRBV5-1 and J usage is TRBJ1-6; tentatively, D is TRBD1 (5 bases). The germline V and J ends were trimmed by 6 bases and 6 bases, with 13 bases remaining between them. Germline CDR1 SGHRS, CDR2 YFSETQ. There are 14 residues in the CDR3. CDR3 region: CASNLEGLNSPLHF. CDR3 in DNA: TGCGCCAGCAACCTCGAGGGACTTAATTCACCCCTCCACTTT.

The V and J genes are TRBV10-3 and TRBJ2-3; no firm D call. CDR3 length equals 15 residues. Trimming took off 3 bases at V and 3 bases at J, with 13 bases between the two ends. Germline lookup yields CDR1 ENHRY and CDR2 SYGVKD. This CDR3 is CAISDNNYGTDTQYF. DNA of the CDR3: TGTGCCATCAGTGACAACAACTACGGTACAGATACGCAGTATTTT.

V is TRBV12-3 or TRBV12-4 and J is TRBJ2-5; TRBD1 is a possible D gene (6 bases). Between the trimmed V and J ends, which lost 5 bases and 7 bases, there was a span of 11 bases. The CDR3 spans 12 residues. The CDR3 is CASSRDKGTQYF. CDR3 in DNA: TGTGCCAGCAGTCGGGACAAGGGGACCCAGTACTTC.

The rearrangement joins TRBV12-5 to TRBJ1-5; 8 bases align to TRBD1. V lost 5 bases, J lost 0 bases, and 6 bases stayed unmatched. Looked up from germline, CDR1 is LGHNT and CDR2 is FRNRAP. This CDR3 is built from 16 residues. The CDR3 nucleotides read TGTGCTAGTGGTCCTGGGACAGGACGTAGCAATCAGCCCCAGCATTTT. Translating it yields CASGPGTGRSNQPQHF.

The rearrangement joins TRBV5-5 to TRBJ2-7, with 9 positions matching TRBD1. J lost 5 bases, V lost 4 bases, and 7 bases had no gene match. The CDR3 is made up of 14 amino acids. Germline V gene data show CDR1 as SGHKS and CDR2 as YYEKEE (reference sequence). The CDR3 DNA follows: TGTGCCAGCAGCCCAGGGACAGGGAGCCACGAGCAGTACGTC. Its protein is CASSPGTGSHEQYV.

Only a few counts were recorded for this clone. The chain recombines TRBV5-4 with TRBJ2-3; tentatively, D is TRBD2 (6 bases). The CDR3 has 16 residues. Germline loops: CDR1 SGHNT, CDR2 YYREEE (reference sequence). V was clipped by 3 bases and J by 2 bases, with 16 bases between them. CDR3 amino acids: CASSYSSGTFTDTQYF. Written as DNA, the CDR3 is TGTGCCAGCAGCTATTCGTCCGGGACTTTCACAGATACGCAGTATTTT.

The CDR3: CASRMGGRTDTQYF. CDR3 sequence (DNA): TGTGCCAGTAGGATGGGAGGAAGGACAGATACGCAGTATTTT. The J gene is TRBJ2-3, the V gene TRBV19; TRBD2 might be the D (6 bases). CDR1 is LNHDA, CDR2 SQIVND, per germline (reference sequence). V lost 6 bases and J lost 3, with 13 bases in between. The CDR3 loop spans 14 amino acids.

Comment on this clone: This may stem from a read error, because a much larger clone lies one nucleotide away. The chain is built from TRBV11-2 and TRBJ1-1; tentative D call: TRBD1 (5 bases). This CDR3 is built from 12 residues. Trimming left V 4 bases short and J 6 bases short, with 9 bases between. Germline CDR1 and CDR2: SGHAT and FQNNGV. CDR3 residues: CASSWGGAEAFF. The CDR3 nucleotides read TGTGCCAGCAGCTGGGGGGGGGCTGAAGCTTTCTTT.

A few counts support this clone. The rearrangement links TRBV1 to TRBJ1-6; the table calls TRBD1, which could not be checked here. TRBV1 is deemed a pseudogene. The CDR3 has 15 amino acids. The CDR3 DNA reads TGTTCCGGGACAGGGCCGAGCTCCTATAATTCACCCCTCCACTTT. Its protein is CSGTGPSSYNSPLHF.

The chain combines TRBV5-1 with TRBJ1-5; D gene ambiguous. The V gene lost 0 bases and the J gene lost 5 bases, with 9 bases spanning the gap. Germline V lookup: CDR1 SGHRS, CDR2 YFSETQ. The CDR3 has 14 residues. CDR3 sequence reads: CASSLDGRDQPQHF. Written as DNA, the CDR3 is TGCGCCAGCAGCTTGGATGGGAGGGATCAGCCCCAGCATTTT.

The chain is built from TRBV12-3 or TRBV12-4 and TRBJ2-1, with a possible D match to TRBD2 (6 bases). This CDR3 region has 12 residues. Deletions cut 5 bases from V and 10 bases from J, with 12 bases between. The chain's CDR3 is CASSPLAAEQFF. The CDR3 DNA is TGTGCCAGCAGTCCACTAGCTGCCGAGCAGTTCTTC.

The chain has TRBV14 and TRBJ2-1, with TRBD2 matching 8 bases. The CDR3 loop spans 14 amino acids. J was trimmed by 9 bases and V by 3 bases; bases with no gene match: 7. Germline V CDR1 and CDR2: SGHDN, FVKESK. The CDR3 is CASSQGLGVREQFF. The DNA of the CDR3 is TGTGCCAGCAGCCAGGGACTAGGAGTACGTGAGCAGTTCTTC.

The rearrangement joins TRBV15 to TRBJ1-1, with D tentatively TRBD1 (6 bases). CDR3 size: 13 residues. V was pared by 3 bases and J by 7 bases, with 12 bases between. Germline CDR1 LNHNV, CDR2 YYDKDF (reference sequence). The CDR3 is CATSSSGESEAFF. The CDR3 DNA reads TGTGCCACCAGCAGCTCAGGGGAGAGTGAAGCTTTCTTT.

Points on this clone: At one boundary the junction diverges from the germline segment, which might be a read error. This chain joins TRBV19 and TRBJ1-2, with TRBD1 matching over 7 bases. The CDR3 is made up of 16 amino acids. Germline CDR1 LNHDA, CDR2 SQIVND (reference sequence). The CDR3 reads CASSLEQGRANYGYTF. As DNA, the CDR3 is TGTGCCAGTAGTCTAGAACAGGGGAGAGCTAACTATGGCTACACCTTC.

This clone occurred once. The chain recombines TRBV23-1 with TRBJ2-4; 10 nucleotides match TRBD2. TRBV23-1 is an ORF for which the function is uncertain. This CDR3 has 18 residues. V dropped 0 bases and J dropped 0; count of bases not matched to a gene: 5. Here the CDR3 reads CASSQSNLAGVAKNIQYF. CDR3 coding DNA: TGCGCCAGCAGTCAATCGAACCTAGCGGGGGTAGCCAAAAACATTCAGTACTTC.

V and J are TRBV6-6 and TRBJ1-5; D might be TRBD1 (5 bases). Germline V gene lookup returns CDR1 MNHNY and CDR2 SVGAGI (reference sequence). CDR3 size: 14 residues. Trimming removed 6 bases at V and 3 bases at J, with 12 bases between. For the CDR3, the DNA is TGTGCCAGCAGGGCCGGGACTGACAATCAGCCCCAGCATTTT. Translating gives CASRAGTDNQPQHF.

As DNA, the CDR3 is TGTGCCAGTAGGGGGCCGACGGGACACGGCTATGGCTACACCTTC. This codes for CASRGPTGHGYGYTF. V gene TRBV19 combines with J gene TRBJ1-2, with a weak D call TRBD1 (6 bases). The V gene's germline CDR1 is LNHDA and CDR2 SQIVND (reference sequence). The CDR3 has 15 amino acids. Trimming pared 6 bases from V and 4 bases from J, leaving 18 bases between.

The table lists this clone with a count of one. The chain uses TRBV5-6 and TRBJ1-1, with D maybe TRBD1 (5 bases). Germline CDR1 SGHDT, CDR2 YYEEEE. The CDR3 is made up of 14 amino acids. Trimming removed 5 bases from V and 1 base from J, with 12 bases in between. CDR3 sequence (DNA): TGTGCCAGCAGAACTAGGAGGGGGAACACTGAAGCTTTCTTT. Encoded protein: CASRTRRGNTEAFF.

The rearrangement joins TRBV30 to TRBJ2-1, with D uncertain. The CDR3 loop spans 11 amino acids. Germline CDR1 reads GTSNPN; CDR2 reads SVGIG (reference sequence). The V and J ends lost 2 bases and 5 bases respectively, with 4 bases between them. CDR3 amino acids: CAWSPHNEQFF. In DNA, the CDR3 is TGTGCCTGGAGTCCTCACAATGAGCAGTTCTTC.